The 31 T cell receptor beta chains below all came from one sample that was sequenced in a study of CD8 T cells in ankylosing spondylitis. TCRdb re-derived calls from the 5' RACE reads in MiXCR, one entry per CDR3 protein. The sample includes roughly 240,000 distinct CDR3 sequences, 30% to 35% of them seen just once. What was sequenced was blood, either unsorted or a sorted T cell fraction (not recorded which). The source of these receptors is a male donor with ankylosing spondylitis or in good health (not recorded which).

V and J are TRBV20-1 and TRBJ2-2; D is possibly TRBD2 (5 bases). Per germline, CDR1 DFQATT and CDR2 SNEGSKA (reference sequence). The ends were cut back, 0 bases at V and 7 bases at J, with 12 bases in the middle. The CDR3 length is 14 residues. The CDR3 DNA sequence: TGCAGTGCTAGAGAACTAGGCCGGGGCGGGGAGCTGTTTTTT. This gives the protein CSARELGRGGELFF.

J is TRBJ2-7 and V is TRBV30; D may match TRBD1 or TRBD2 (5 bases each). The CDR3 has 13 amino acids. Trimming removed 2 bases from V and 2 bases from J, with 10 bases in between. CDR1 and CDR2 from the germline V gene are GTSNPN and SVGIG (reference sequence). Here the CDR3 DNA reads TGTGCCTGGAGTTGGGACGGCGCCTACGAGCAGTACTTC. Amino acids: CAWSWDGAYEQYF.

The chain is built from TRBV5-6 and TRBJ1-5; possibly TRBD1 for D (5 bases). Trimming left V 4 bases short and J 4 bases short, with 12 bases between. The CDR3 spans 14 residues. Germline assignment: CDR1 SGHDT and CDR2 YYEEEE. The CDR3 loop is CASSLGAANQPQHF. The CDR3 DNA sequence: TGTGCCAGCAGCCTCGGGGCTGCAAATCAGCCCCAGCATTTT.

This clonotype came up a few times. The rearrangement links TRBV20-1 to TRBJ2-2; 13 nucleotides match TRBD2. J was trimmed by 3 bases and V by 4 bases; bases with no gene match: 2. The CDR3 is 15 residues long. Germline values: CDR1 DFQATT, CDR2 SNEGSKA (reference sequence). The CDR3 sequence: CSAKGLAGDTGELFF. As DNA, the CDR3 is TGCAGTGCTAAAGGACTAGCGGGGGACACCGGGGAGCTGTTTTTT.

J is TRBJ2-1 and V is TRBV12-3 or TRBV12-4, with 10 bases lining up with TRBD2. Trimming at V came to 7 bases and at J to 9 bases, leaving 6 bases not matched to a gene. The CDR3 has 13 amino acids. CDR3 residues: CASNPGTSVEQFF. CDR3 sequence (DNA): TGTGCCAGCAATCCCGGGACTAGCGTTGAGCAGTTCTTC.

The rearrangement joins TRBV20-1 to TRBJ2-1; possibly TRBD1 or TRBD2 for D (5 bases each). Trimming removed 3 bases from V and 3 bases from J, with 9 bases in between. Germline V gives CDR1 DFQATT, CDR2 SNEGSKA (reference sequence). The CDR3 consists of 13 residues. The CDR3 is CSARGPNYNEQFF. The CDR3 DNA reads TGCAGTGCTAGGGGACCTAACTACAATGAGCAGTTCTTC.

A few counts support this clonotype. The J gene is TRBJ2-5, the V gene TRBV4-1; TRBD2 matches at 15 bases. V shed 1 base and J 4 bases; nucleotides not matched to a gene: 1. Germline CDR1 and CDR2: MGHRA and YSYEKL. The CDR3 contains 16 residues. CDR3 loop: CASSQGGLAGGETQYF. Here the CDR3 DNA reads TGCGCCAGCAGCCAAGGGGGACTAGCGGGGGGAGAGACCCAGTACTTC.

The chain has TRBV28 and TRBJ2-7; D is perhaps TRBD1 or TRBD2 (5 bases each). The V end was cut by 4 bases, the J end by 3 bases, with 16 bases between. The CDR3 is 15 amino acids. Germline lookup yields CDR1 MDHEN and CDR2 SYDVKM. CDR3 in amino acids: CASSSGRDGFYEQYF. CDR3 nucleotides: TGTGCCAGCAGTTCCGGCCGGGACGGATTCTACGAGCAGTACTTC.

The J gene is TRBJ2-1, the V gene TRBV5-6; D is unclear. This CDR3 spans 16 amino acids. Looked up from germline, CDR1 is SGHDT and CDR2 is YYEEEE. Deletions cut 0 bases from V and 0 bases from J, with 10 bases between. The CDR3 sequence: CASSLDQLSSYNEQFF. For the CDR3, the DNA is TGTGCCAGCAGCTTGGACCAACTAAGCTCCTACAATGAGCAGTTCTTC.

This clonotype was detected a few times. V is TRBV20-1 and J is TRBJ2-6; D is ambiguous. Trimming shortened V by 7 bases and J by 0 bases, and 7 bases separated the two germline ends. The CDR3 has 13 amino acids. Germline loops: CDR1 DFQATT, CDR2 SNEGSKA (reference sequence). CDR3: CSVVSSGANVLTF. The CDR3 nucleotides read TGCAGTGTCGTTTCCTCTGGGGCCAACGTCCTGACTTTC.

The CDR3 DNA reads TGCGCCAGCAGCCAAGGGGAATGGGGTGCTGAGCAGTTCTTC. Protein product: CASSQGEWGAEQFF. The V and J genes are TRBV4-1 and TRBJ2-1; D ambiguous. The CDR3 is 14 amino acids. V lost 1 base and J lost 9, with 13 bases in between. Germline CDR1 MGHRA, CDR2 YSYEKL.

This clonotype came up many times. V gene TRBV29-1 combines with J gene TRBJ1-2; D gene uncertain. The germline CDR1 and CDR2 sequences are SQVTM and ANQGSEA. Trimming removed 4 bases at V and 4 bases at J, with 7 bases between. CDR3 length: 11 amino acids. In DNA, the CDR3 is TGCAGCGTTGGTCAAGGCTATGGCTACACCTTC. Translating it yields CSVGQGYGYTF.

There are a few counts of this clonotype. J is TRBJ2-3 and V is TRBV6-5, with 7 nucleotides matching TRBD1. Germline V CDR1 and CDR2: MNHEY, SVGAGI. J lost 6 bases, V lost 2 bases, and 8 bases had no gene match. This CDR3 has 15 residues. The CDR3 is CASSYRQGKGDTQYF. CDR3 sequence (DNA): TGTGCCAGCAGTTACCGACAGGGTAAAGGCGATACGCAGTATTTT.

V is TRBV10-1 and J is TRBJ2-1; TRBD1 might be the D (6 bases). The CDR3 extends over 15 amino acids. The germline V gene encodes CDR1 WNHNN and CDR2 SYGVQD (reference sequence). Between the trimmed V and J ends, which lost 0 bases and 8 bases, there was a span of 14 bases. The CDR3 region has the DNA TGCGCCAGCAGTGAGTCGCAGAGGGGGTCGGATGAGCAGTTCTTC. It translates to CASSESQRGSDEQFF.

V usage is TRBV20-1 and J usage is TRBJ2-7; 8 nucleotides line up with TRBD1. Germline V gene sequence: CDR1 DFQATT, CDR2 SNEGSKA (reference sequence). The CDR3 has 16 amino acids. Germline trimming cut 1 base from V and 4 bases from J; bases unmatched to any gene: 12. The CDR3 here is CSARGTGRVIGYEQYF. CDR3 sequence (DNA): TGCAGTGCTAGAGGGACAGGGCGGGTTATTGGGTACGAGCAGTACTTC.

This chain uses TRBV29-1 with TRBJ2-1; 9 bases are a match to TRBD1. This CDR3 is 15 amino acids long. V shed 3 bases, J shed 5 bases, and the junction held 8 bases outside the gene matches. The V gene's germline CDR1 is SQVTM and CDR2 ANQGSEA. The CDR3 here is CSVDGIQGADNEQFF. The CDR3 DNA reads TGCAGCGTTGACGGAATACAGGGGGCCGACAATGAGCAGTTCTTC.

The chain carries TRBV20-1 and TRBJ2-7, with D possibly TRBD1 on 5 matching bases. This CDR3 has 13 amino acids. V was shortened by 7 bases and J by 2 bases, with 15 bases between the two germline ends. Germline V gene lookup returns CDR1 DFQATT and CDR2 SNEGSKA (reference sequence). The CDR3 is CSGRPTGTYEQYF. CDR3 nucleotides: TGCAGTGGAAGGCCCACAGGTACCTACGAGCAGTACTTC.

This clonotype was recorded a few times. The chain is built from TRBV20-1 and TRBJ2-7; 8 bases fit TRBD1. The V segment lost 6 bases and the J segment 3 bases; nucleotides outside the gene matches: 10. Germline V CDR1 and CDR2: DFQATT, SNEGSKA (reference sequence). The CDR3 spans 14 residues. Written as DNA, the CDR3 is TGCAGTGCCTCGACAGGGGCCGACTTCTACGAGCAGTACTTC. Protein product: CSASTGADFYEQYF.

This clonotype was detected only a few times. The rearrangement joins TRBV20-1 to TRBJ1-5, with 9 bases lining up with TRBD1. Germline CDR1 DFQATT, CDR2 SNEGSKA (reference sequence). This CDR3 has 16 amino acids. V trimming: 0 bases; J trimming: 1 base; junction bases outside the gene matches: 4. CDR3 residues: CSARDAGTGSNQPQHF. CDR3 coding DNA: TGCAGTGCTAGAGATGCCGGGACAGGGAGCAATCAGCCCCAGCATTTT.

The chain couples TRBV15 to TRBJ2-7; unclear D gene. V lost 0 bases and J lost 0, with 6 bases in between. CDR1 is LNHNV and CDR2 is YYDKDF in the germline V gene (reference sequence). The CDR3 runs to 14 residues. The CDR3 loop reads CATSREGGSYEQYF. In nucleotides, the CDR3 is TGTGCCACCAGCAGAGAGGGCGGCTCCTACGAGCAGTACTTC.

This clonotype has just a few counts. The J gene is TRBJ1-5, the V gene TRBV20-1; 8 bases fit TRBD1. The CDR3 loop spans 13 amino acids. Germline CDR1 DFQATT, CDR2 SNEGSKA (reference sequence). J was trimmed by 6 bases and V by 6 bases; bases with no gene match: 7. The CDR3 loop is CSATSGGGQPQHF. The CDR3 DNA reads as TGCAGTGCGACATCAGGGGGCGGTCAGCCCCAGCATTTT.

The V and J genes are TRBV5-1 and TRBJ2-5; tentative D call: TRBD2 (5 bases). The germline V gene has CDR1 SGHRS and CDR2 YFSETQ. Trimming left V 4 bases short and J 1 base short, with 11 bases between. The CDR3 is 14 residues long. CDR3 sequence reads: CASSPAGVQETQYF. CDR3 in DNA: TGCGCCAGCAGCCCAGCCGGGGTCCAAGAGACCCAGTACTTC.

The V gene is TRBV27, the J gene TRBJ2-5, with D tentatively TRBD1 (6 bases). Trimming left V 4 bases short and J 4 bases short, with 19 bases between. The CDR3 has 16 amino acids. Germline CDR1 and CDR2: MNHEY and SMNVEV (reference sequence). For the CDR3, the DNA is TGTGCCAGCAGTTACCAGGTTACAGGGCTCCCAGAGACCCAGTACTTC. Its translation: CASSYQVTGLPETQYF.

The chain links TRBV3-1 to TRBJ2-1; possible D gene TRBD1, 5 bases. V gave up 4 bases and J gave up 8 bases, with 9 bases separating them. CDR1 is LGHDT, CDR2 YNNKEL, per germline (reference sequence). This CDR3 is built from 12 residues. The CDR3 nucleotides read TGTGCCAGCAGCCGGACAAACGATGAGCAGTTCTTC. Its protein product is CASSRTNDEQFF.

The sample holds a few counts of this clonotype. The CDR3 spells CSAEWGGAVETQYF. CDR3 bases: TGCAGTGCTGAGTGGGGGGGGGCCGTGGAGACCCAGTACTTC. V gene TRBV20-1 combines with J gene TRBJ2-5; D possibly corresponds to TRBD2 (7 bases). V lost 5 bases and J 5 bases, leaving 18 bases between the germline ends. The CDR3 is 14 residues long. The germline V gene has CDR1 DFQATT and CDR2 SNEGSKA (reference sequence).

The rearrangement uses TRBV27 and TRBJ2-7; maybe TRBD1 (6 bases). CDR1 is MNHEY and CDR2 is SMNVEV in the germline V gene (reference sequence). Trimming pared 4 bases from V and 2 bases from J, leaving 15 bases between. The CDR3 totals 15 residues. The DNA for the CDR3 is TGTGCCAGCAGTTCATCAACAGGGAAGACCTACGAGCAGTACTTC. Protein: CASSSSTGKTYEQYF.

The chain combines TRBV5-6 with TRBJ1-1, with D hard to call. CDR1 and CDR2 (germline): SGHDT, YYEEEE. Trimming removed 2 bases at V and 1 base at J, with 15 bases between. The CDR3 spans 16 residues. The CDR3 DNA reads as TGTGCCAGCAGCTTCGAGGTTTTGGGCACGAACACTGAAGCTTTCTTT. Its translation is CASSFEVLGTNTEAFF.

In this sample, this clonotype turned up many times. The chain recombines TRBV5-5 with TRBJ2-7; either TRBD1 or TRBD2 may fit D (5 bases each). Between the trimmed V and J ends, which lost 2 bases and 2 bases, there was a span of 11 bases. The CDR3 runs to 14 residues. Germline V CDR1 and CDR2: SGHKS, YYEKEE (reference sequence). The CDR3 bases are TGTGCCAGCAGCTTCCGGGACGGAGCCTACGAGCAGTACTTC. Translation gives CASSFRDGAYEQYF.

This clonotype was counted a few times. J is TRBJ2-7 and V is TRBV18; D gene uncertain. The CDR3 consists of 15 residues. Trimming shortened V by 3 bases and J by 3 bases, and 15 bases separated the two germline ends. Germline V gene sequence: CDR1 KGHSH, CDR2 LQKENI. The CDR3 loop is CASSPEKMGIYEQYF. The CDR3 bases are TGTGCCAGCTCACCGGAAAAGATGGGGATCTACGAGCAGTACTTC.

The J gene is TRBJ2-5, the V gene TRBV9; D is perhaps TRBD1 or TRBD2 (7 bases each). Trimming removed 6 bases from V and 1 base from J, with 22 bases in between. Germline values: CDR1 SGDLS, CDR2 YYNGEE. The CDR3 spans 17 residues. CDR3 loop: CASNPGEGATLQETQYF. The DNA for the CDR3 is TGTGCCAGCAATCCAGGGGAGGGGGCCACACTCCAAGAGACCCAGTACTTC. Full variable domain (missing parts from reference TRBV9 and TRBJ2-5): DSGVTQTPKHLITATGQRVTLRCSPRSGDLSVYWYQQSLDQGLQFLIQYYNGEERAKGNILERFSAQQFPDLHSELNLSSLELGDSALYFCASNPGEGATLQETQYFGPGTRLLVL.

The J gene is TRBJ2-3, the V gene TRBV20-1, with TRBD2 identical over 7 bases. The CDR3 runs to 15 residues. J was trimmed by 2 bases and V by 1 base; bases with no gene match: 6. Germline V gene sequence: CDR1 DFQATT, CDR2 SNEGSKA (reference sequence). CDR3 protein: CSARVAGLNTDTQYF. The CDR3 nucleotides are TGCAGTGCTAGAGTAGCGGGCCTCAACACAGATACGCAGTATTTT.